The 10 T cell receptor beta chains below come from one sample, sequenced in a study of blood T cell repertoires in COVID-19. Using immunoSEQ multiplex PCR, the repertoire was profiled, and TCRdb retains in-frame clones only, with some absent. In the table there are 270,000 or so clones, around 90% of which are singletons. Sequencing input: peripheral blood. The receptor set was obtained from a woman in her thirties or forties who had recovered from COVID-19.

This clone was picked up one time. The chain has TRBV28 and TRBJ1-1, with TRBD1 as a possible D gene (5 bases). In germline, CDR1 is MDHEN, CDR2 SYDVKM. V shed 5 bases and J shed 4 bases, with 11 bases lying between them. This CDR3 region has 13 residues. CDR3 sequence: CASSLGGSTEAFF. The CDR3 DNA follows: TGTGCCAGCAGTCTGGGGGGGAGCACTGAAGCTTTCTTT.

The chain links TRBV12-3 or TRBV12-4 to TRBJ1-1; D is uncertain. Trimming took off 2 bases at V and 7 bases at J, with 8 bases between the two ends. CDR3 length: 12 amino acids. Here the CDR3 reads CASSLSAGEAFF. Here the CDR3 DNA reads TGTGCCAGCAGTTTATCGGCGGGTGAAGCTTTCTTT.

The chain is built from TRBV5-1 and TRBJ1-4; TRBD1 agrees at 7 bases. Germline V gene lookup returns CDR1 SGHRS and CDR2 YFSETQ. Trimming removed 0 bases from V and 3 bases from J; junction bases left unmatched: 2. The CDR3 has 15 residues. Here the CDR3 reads CASSLAGQPNEKLFF. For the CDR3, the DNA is TGCGCCAGCAGCTTGGCGGGACAGCCTAATGAAAAACTGTTTTTT.

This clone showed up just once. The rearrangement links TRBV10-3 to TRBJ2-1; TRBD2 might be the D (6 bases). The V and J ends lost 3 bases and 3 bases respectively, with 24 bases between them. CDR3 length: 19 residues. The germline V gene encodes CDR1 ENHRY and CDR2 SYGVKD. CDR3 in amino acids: CAISEGLEAKGLLYNEQFF. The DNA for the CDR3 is TGTGCCATCAGTGAAGGTCTGGAGGCGAAGGGACTCCTCTACAATGAGCAGTTCTTC.

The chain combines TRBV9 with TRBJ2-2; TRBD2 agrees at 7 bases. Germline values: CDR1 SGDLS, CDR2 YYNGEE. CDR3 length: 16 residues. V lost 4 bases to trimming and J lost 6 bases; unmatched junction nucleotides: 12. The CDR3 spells CASSRTGLGWSGELFF. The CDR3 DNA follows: TGTGCCAGCAGCCGCACTGGACTAGGGTGGTCCGGGGAGCTGTTTTTT. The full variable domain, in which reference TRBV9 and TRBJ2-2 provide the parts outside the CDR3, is DSGVTQTPKHLITATGQRVTLRCSPRSGDLSVYWYQQSLDQGLQFLIQYYNGEERAKGNILERFSAQQFPDLHSELNLSSLELGDSALYFCASSRTGLGWSGELFFGEGSRLTVL.

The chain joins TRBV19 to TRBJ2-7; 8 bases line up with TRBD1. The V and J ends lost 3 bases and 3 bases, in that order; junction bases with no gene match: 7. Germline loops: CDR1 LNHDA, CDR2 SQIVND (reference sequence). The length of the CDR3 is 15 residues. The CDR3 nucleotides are TGTGCCAGTAGTATTAGGACAGGGAAGGGCTACGAGCAGTACTTC. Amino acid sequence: CASSIRTGKGYEQYF. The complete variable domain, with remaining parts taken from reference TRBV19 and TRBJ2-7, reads DGGITQSPKYLFRKEGQNVTLSCEQNLNHDAMYWYRQDPGQGLRLIYYSQIVNDFQKGDIAEGYSVSREKKESFPLTVTSAQKNPTAFYLCASSIRTGKGYEQYFGPGTRLTVT.

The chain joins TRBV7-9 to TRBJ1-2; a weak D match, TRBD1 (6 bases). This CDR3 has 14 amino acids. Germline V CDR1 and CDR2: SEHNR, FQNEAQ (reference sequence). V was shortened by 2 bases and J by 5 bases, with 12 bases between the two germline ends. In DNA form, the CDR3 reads TGTGCCAGCAGCTTAACTGGGACAAGATATGGCTACACCTTC. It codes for CASSLTGTRYGYTF.

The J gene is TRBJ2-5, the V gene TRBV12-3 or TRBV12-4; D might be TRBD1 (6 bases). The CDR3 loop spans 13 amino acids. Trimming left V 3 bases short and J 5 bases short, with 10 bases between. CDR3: CASSFRDRETQYF. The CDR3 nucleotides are TGTGCCAGCAGTTTCCGAGACAGGGAGACCCAGTACTTC.

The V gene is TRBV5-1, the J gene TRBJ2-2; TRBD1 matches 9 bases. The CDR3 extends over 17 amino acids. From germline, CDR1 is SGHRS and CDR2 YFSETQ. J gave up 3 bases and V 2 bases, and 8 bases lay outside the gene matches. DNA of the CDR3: TGCGCCAGCAGCTTCCCGCTGGACAGGGGAGACACCGGGGAGCTGTTTTTT. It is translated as CASSFPLDRGDTGELFF.

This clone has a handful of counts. CDR3 in amino acids: CASSAPGGGYTF. Here the CDR3 DNA reads TGTGCCAGCAGTGCTCCGGGGGGCGGCTACACCTTC. This chain joins TRBV2 and TRBJ1-2, with D possibly being TRBD1 (6 bases). The CDR3 totals 12 residues. Germline V gene data show CDR1 as SNHLY and CDR2 as FYNNEI. V was pared by 4 bases and J by 8 bases, with 11 bases between.